A single sample gave rise to the 28 T cell receptor beta chains below, sequenced in a study of T cells in Graves' hyperthyroidism and ophthalmopathy. TCR beta CDR3 region amplification was performed from RNA transcripts. HTBI primers were the set used in a first-round RT-PCR of the TCR CDR3. TCRdb analysed the multiplex PCR reads with MiXCR anew, one entry per CDR3 protein. The data contain approximately 400,000 distinct CDR3 sequences, just under 25% of them seen just once; the ten biggest clones take up more than 60%. The sequenced sample consisted of blood. The receptors stem from a man between 50 and 59 years old with Graves' hyperthyroidism.

The rearrangement uses TRBV27 and TRBJ2-3; 13 nucleotides match TRBD2. There are 19 residues in the CDR3. The germline V gene encodes CDR1 MNHEY and CDR2 SMNVEV (reference sequence). After removal of 4 bases from V and 0 bases from J, the junction contained 10 bases not matched to a gene. CDR3 sequence: CASSSRLAGGHTSTDTQYF. The DNA for the CDR3 is TGTGCCAGCAGTTCTCGACTAGCGGGAGGTCATACCAGCACAGATACGCAGTATTTT.

The chain couples TRBV2 to TRBJ2-3, with D tentatively TRBD2 (6 bases). The CDR3 loop spans 14 amino acids. CDR1 SNHLY and CDR2 FYNNEI come from the germline V gene. The V end was cut by 10 bases, the J end by 8 bases, with 22 bases between. The CDR3 sequence: CATRSSGGSGTQYF. The CDR3 DNA sequence: TGTGCCACCAGGAGTAGCGGAGGAAGTGGTACGCAGTATTTT. The full variable domain, its missing parts supplied by reference TRBV2 and TRBJ2-3, is EPEVTQTPSHQVTQMGQEVILRCVPISNHLYFYWYRQILGQKVEFLVSFYNNEISEKSEIFDDQFSVERPDGSNFTLKIRSTKLEDSAMYFCATRSSGGSGTQYFGPGTRLTVL.

This clonotype has a handful of counts. The genes are TRBV11-3 and TRBJ2-2; 8 bases are shared with TRBD1. The CDR3 runs 13 residues. Germline assignment: CDR1 SGHNT and CDR2 YENEEA. V was clipped by 5 bases and J by 5 bases; unmatched bases: 1. The DNA of the CDR3 is TGTGCCAGCAGCCGACAGGGGACCGGGGAGCTGTTTTTT. Translating it yields CASSRQGTGELFF.

This clonotype was found a few times. V usage is TRBV28 and J usage is TRBJ2-1; possibly TRBD1 for D (5 bases). The CDR3 totals 12 residues. Germline CDR1 and CDR2: MDHEN and SYDVKM. V gave up 8 bases and J gave up 4 bases, with 9 bases separating them. This CDR3 reads CASSTVYNEQFF. In DNA, the CDR3 is TGTGCCAGCTCGACAGTATACAATGAGCAGTTCTTC.

This clonotype was seen only a few times. This sequence joins TRBV11-3 and TRBJ1-2; D is ambiguous. CDR3 length equals 15 residues. Trimming shortened V by 5 bases and J by 8 bases, and 21 bases separated the two germline ends. The germline gives CDR1 SGHNT, CDR2 YENEEA. The CDR3 coding sequence is TGTGCCAGCAGCCTCCATCGGTCGCTACGGGAGGGCTACACCTTC. Encoded protein: CASSLHRSLREGYTF.

Many counts were recorded for this clonotype. V and J are TRBV7-2 and TRBJ2-7; 8 bases are shared with TRBD2. The germline CDR1 and CDR2 sequences are SGHTA and FQGNSA. V lost 5 bases to trimming and J lost 0 bases; unmatched junction nucleotides: 6. CDR3 size: 15 residues. The CDR3 reads CASSLSGGSSYEQYF. The CDR3, as DNA: TGTGCCAGCAGCCTGAGCGGGGGAAGCTCCTACGAGCAGTACTTC.

The CDR3 loop is CASSRPRGGEQFF. For the CDR3, the DNA is TGTGCCAGCAGCCGACCCAGAGGTGGTGAGCAGTTCTTC. The chain carries TRBV6-2 or TRBV6-3 and TRBJ2-1, with no clear D. From germline, CDR1 is MNHEY and CDR2 SVGEGT. The CDR3 sequence is 13 residues long. Trimming removed 6 bases at V and 9 bases at J, with 15 bases between.

This clonotype was seen a few times. This sequence joins TRBV20-1 and TRBJ1-5; D is perhaps TRBD1 (6 bases). Germline-derived CDR1 and CDR2 are DFQATT and SNEGSKA (reference sequence). Trimming left V 3 bases short and J 6 bases short, with 12 bases between. The length of the CDR3 is 13 residues. CDR3 protein: CSASRDTRQPQHF. The CDR3 nucleotides read TGCAGTGCTAGTCGGGACACTCGTCAGCCCCAGCATTTT.

The rearrangement uses TRBV28 and TRBJ2-1, with D possibly matching TRBD2 (6 bases). This CDR3 has 15 residues. The V end was cut by 7 bases, the J end by 1 base, with 14 bases between. Looked up from germline, CDR1 is MDHEN and CDR2 is SYDVKM. The CDR3 region has the DNA TGTGCCAGCACCTATTCCGGGAGATCCTACAATGAGCAGTTCTTC. Its translation: CASTYSGRSYNEQFF.

This clonotype was seen more than once but under ten times. V gene TRBV27 combines with J gene TRBJ2-1, with 9 nucleotides matching TRBD1. With 4 bases clipped from V and 6 bases from J, the junction kept 4 bases outside the gene matches. Germline-derived CDR1 and CDR2 are MNHEY and SMNVEV (reference sequence). The CDR3 has 14 residues. The DNA of the CDR3 is TGTGCCAGCAGTTGGGGACAGGGAATCAATGAGCAGTTCTTC. Its translation: CASSWGQGINEQFF.

The CDR3 region has the DNA TGTGCCAGCAGCCAAAACAGGGGAACTAACTATGGCTACACCTTC. It encodes CASSQNRGTNYGYTF. The V and J genes are TRBV3-1 and TRBJ1-2; TRBD1 aligns across 7 bases. CDR1 is LGHDT and CDR2 is YNNKEL in the germline V gene (reference sequence). CDR3 length: 15 amino acids. V lost 2 bases to trimming and J lost 0 bases; unmatched junction nucleotides: 3.

This clonotype was recorded at least ten times. The chain carries TRBV7-8 and TRBJ2-3, with 14 nucleotides matching TRBD2. V shed 6 bases, J shed 6 bases, and the junction held 8 bases outside the gene matches. CDR3 length equals 16 residues. Germline V gene data show CDR1 as SGHVS and CDR2 as FQNEAQ. The CDR3 nucleotides are TGTGCCAGCAGACCTGGACTAGCGGGAGGTTGGGATACGCAGTATTTT. It encodes CASRPGLAGGWDTQYF.

This clonotype was found many times. CDR3 sequence: CASSWGQGGEQYF. CDR3 nucleotide sequence: TGTGCCAGCAGTTGGGGCCAGGGCGGCGAGCAGTACTTC. V gene TRBV12-3 or TRBV12-4 combines with J gene TRBJ2-7, with D perhaps matching TRBD1 (5 bases). The CDR3 is 13 amino acids. The ends were cut back, 4 bases at V and 6 bases at J, with 13 bases in the middle.

With regard to this clonotype: The junction does not match germline at one end; this may be a read error. This chain connects TRBV20-1 to TRBJ2-3; 10 positions agree with TRBD2. CDR1 and CDR2 (germline): DFQATT, SNEGSKA (reference sequence). The CDR3 contains 15 residues. The CDR3 reads CSASLASGSIDTQYF. The CDR3 DNA reads as TGCAGTGCTAGCTTGGCTAGCGGGAGCATAGATACGCAGTATTTT.

This clonotype was found a few times. V gene TRBV20-1 combines with J gene TRBJ2-3; 7 nucleotides align to TRBD1. Trimming removed 5 bases from V and 2 bases from J; junction bases left unmatched: 7. The CDR3 loop spans 14 amino acids. CDR1 and CDR2 (germline): DFQATT, SNEGSKA (reference sequence). The CDR3 here is CSAHRQGITDTQYF. DNA for the CDR3: TGCAGTGCTCATCGACAGGGAATCACAGATACGCAGTATTTT.

This clonotype was observed a few times. The genes are TRBV7-3 and TRBJ1-1; D ambiguous. The CDR3 totals 13 residues. The V and J ends lost 5 bases and 2 bases respectively, with 9 bases between them. The V gene's germline CDR1 is SGHTA and CDR2 FQGTGA. CDR3 nucleotides: TGTGCCAGCAGCCCCGGGAGTAACACTGAAGCTTTCTTT. Protein: CASSPGSNTEAFF.

This sequence joins TRBV7-7 and TRBJ1-6, with 10 nucleotides matching TRBD1. The CDR3 sequence is 16 residues long. From germline, CDR1 is SSHAT and CDR2 FNYEAQ (reference sequence). V lost 5 bases to trimming and J lost 5 bases; unmatched junction nucleotides: 6. This chain's CDR3 is CASSRDRGLNNSPLHF. For the CDR3, the DNA is TGTGCCAGCAGCAGAGACAGGGGGCTTAATAATTCACCCCTCCACTTT.

This clonotype turned up a few times. The rearrangement links TRBV12-3 or TRBV12-4 to TRBJ2-3; 11 nucleotides line up with TRBD1. The CDR3 totals 15 residues. The V gene end was trimmed by 4 bases and the J gene end by 2 bases; junction bases not matched to a gene: 2. The CDR3 nucleotides read TGTGCCAGCAGTTCAGGACAGGGGGCCACAGATACGCAGTATTTT. Protein: CASSSGQGATDTQYF.

In its sample, this clonotype was seen many times. The V call is TRBV7-2, the J call TRBJ2-7; 7 nucleotides match TRBD1. V shed 5 bases, J shed 3 bases, and the junction held 7 bases outside the gene matches. The CDR3 extends over 14 amino acids. Germline assignment: CDR1 SGHTA and CDR2 FQGNSA. CDR3 protein: CASSIGTAYYEQYF. As DNA, the CDR3 is TGTGCCAGCAGCATCGGGACAGCATACTACGAGCAGTACTTC.

V is TRBV11-2 and J is TRBJ2-1, with D uncertain. The germline gives CDR1 SGHAT, CDR2 FQNNGV. The V end was cut by 6 bases, the J end by 3 bases, with 9 bases between. The CDR3 totals 13 residues. The CDR3 spells CASRGPVYNEQFF. CDR3 bases: TGTGCCAGCAGAGGCCCAGTCTACAATGAGCAGTTCTTC.

The chain is built from TRBV5-6 and TRBJ2-2; D unclear. From germline, CDR1 is SGHDT and CDR2 YYEEEE. Trimming removed 0 bases at V and 1 base at J, with 7 bases between. This CDR3 region has 15 residues. The DNA of the CDR3 is TGTGCCAGCAGCTTGGCGATAGAGAACACCGGGGAGCTGTTTTTT. It encodes CASSLAIENTGELFF.

The CDR3 DNA is TGTGCCAGCAAGACCGGACTAGCGGGAGCGGGAGAGCAGTTCTTC. Its protein is CASKTGLAGAGEQFF. The V and J genes are TRBV11-3 and TRBJ2-1, with TRBD2 matching 13 bases. Per the germline V gene, CDR1 is SGHNT and CDR2 is YENEEA. The V gene end was trimmed by 7 bases and the J gene end by 10 bases; junction bases not matched to a gene: 10. The CDR3 has 15 residues.

This clonotype came up many times. This chain connects TRBV29-1 to TRBJ1-1; TRBD1 matches 10 bases. CDR1 and CDR2 (germline): SQVTM, ANQGSEA. CDR3 size: 13 residues. Trimming at V came to 3 bases and at J to 11 bases, leaving 9 bases not matched to a gene. The CDR3 sequence is CSVDPEGTGVAFF. CDR3 in DNA: TGCAGCGTTGACCCGGAGGGGACAGGGGTGGCTTTCTTT.

This clonotype was detected only a few times. V usage is TRBV11-3 and J usage is TRBJ1-3; 9 nucleotides agree with TRBD1. Germline lookup yields CDR1 SGHNT and CDR2 YENEEA. This CDR3 is built from 17 residues. Trimming at V came to 5 bases and at J to 3 bases, leaving 11 bases not matched to a gene. The CDR3 bases are TGTGCCAGCAGCGCCGAGGGACAGGGAAGCTTTGGAAACACCATATATTTT. Translating gives CASSAEGQGSFGNTIYF.

The rearrangement links TRBV5-1 to TRBJ2-5; 12 nucleotides match TRBD2. There are 16 residues in the CDR3. The V gene's germline CDR1 is SGHRS and CDR2 YFSETQ. Trimming at V came to 4 bases and at J to 1 base, leaving 5 bases not matched to a gene. Written as DNA, the CDR3 is TGCGCCAGCAGCGTCGGACTAGCGGGGCCCCAAGAGACCCAGTACTTC. It is translated as CASSVGLAGPQETQYF.

The V gene is TRBV7-2, the J gene TRBJ2-7; D not resolved. The CDR3 contains 14 residues. The V end lost 5 bases, the J end lost 5 bases, and 16 bases lay between the germline ends. Germline lookup yields CDR1 SGHTA and CDR2 FQGNSA. The CDR3 nucleotides are TGTGCCAGCAGCCAAGGAGCCGAAGGCAACGAGCAGTACTTC. Translated, it gives CASSQGAEGNEQYF.

The chain links TRBV3-1 to TRBJ2-1; the match to TRBD2 covers 10 bases. This CDR3 region has 17 residues. The J segment lost 0 bases and the V segment lost 5 bases, leaving 7 bases of the junction unmatched. Germline-derived CDR1 and CDR2 are LGHDT and YNNKEL (reference sequence). In DNA form, the CDR3 reads TGTGCCAGCAGCTTCAGGACTAGCGGAGCCTCCTACAATGAGCAGTTCTTC. Translating it yields CASSFRTSGASYNEQFF.

The V and J genes are TRBV10-2 and TRBJ2-1; 9 nucleotides agree with TRBD1. The CDR3 extends over 15 amino acids. Germline V gene lookup returns CDR1 WSHSY and CDR2 SAAADI. V lost 8 bases and J lost 5; bases outside the gene matches: 10. CDR3 amino acids: CASASRDRVDNEQFF. The CDR3 nucleotides read TGCGCCAGCGCCAGCAGGGACAGGGTAGACAATGAGCAGTTCTTC.